These T cell receptor beta chains were read from a single sample in a study of response to subunit inactivated influenza vaccine. TCRdb reprocessed the RT-PCR reads with MiXCR, giving one entry per CDR3 protein. The sample holds approximately 530,000 distinct CDR3 sequences; 10% to 15% are singletons and the top ten take roughly 14%. Sequenced material: PBMCs from blood, taken roughly 48 days after vaccination. These receptors came from a man in his fifties who received an inactivated influenza vaccine. The CDR3 runs from the conserved cysteine through the conserved F or W. Fields, in order: CDR3 protein, CDR3 DNA, J gene, clone size, D gene, V gene. D genes are given only for firm matches. Size tells how often a clone was seen (once, few, many) or the class of an expanded clone, and some rows leave it out.

CDR3: CASSLTDSANTGELFF
DNA: TGCGCCAGCAGCCTAACCGACAGCGCGAACACCGGGGAGCTGTTTTTT
J: TRBJ2-2
size: few
D: .
V: TRBV5-1

CDR3: CASSLASGQGFYEQYF
DNA: TGTGCCAGCAGCTTAGCCTCCGGACAGGGCTTCTACGAGCAGTACTTC
J: TRBJ2-7
size: many
D: TRBD1
V: TRBV7-2

CDR3: CASSLATTRTDTQYF
DNA: TGCGCCAGCAGCTTGGCCACGACCCGCACAGATACGCAGTATTTT
J: TRBJ2-3
size: few
D: .
V: TRBV5-1

CDR3: CSASLLGETQYF
DNA: TGCAGTGCCTCACTACTGGGAGAGACCCAGTACTTC
J: TRBJ2-5
size: .
D: .
V: TRBV20-1

CDR3: CASSYTRPGTSSAKNIQYF
DNA: TGTGCCAGCAGTTACACACGGCCGGGGACTTCATCGGCCAAAAACATTCAGTACTTC
J: TRBJ2-4
size: .
D: .
V: TRBV6-5

CDR3: CASSSDRGAETQYF
DNA: TGCGCCAGCAGCTCGGACAGGGGTGCTGAGACCCAGTACTTC
J: TRBJ2-5
size: few
D: TRBD1
V: TRBV5-1

CDR3: CASSIRQGSYDEQFF
DNA: TGCGCCAGCAGCATTAGACAGGGATCTTACGATGAGCAGTTCTTC
J: TRBJ2-1
size: few
D: TRBD1
V: TRBV5-1

CDR3: CSAGTSGDYEQYF
DNA: TGCAGTGCTGGGACTAGCGGAGACTACGAGCAGTACTTC
J: TRBJ2-7
size: .
D: TRBD2
V: TRBV20-1

CDR3: CASSLSRDYGYTF
DNA: TGTGCCAGCAGTTTAAGCAGGGACTATGGCTACACCTTC
J: TRBJ1-2
size: many
D: .
V: TRBV12-3/TRBV12-4

CDR3: CSVAGTASGYTF
DNA: TGCAGCGTTGCCGGGACAGCTTCTGGCTACACCTTC
J: TRBJ1-2
size: few
D: TRBD1
V: TRBV29-1

CDR3: CASSSTGSPWAIHSYEQYF
DNA: TGTGCCAGCAGCTCTACAGGGTCCCCTTGGGCCATACACTCCTACGAGCAGTACTTC
J: TRBJ2-7
size: few
D: .
V: TRBV11-2

CDR3: CSASRDRVTFDTDTQYF
DNA: TGCAGTGCTAGCCGGGACAGGGTTACCTTCGACACAGATACGCAGTATTTT
J: TRBJ2-3
size: many
D: TRBD1
V: TRBV20-1

CDR3: CASSLGLGSSTDTQYF
DNA: TGTGCCAGCAGCTTAGGGCTAGGTTCTAGCACAGATACGCAGTATTTT
J: TRBJ2-3
size: .
D: .
V: TRBV7-2

CDR3: CASSLPQDSLAEQYF
DNA: TGCGCCAGCAGCTTGCCCCAAGACAGCCTGGCCGAGCAGTACTTC
J: TRBJ2-7
size: few
D: .
V: TRBV5-1

CDR3: CASSLNPTGYEQYF
DNA: TGTGCCAGCAGTTTAAATCCCACGGGCTACGAGCAGTACTTC
J: TRBJ2-7
size: .
D: .
V: TRBV28

CDR3: CAIRGQLNSPLHF
DNA: TGTGCCATCAGAGGACAGCTTAATTCACCCCTCCACTTT
J: TRBJ1-6
size: .
D: .
V: TRBV10-3

CDR3: CSVEYRGRETQYF
DNA: TGCAGCGTTGAATATCGGGGCCGGGAGACCCAGTACTTC
J: TRBJ2-5
size: many
D: .
V: TRBV29-1

CDR3: CSAITGVEQFF
DNA: TGCAGTGCTATTACAGGGGTCGAGCAGTTCTTC
J: TRBJ2-1
size: .
D: TRBD1
V: TRBV20-1

CDR3: CASSEPYPNEQYF
DNA: TGTGCCAGCAGTGAACCCTACCCCAACGAGCAGTACTTC
J: TRBJ2-7
size: .
D: .
V: TRBV25-1

CDR3: CASSLGTGGDEQFF
DNA: TGCGCCAGCAGCCTCGGGACAGGGGGCGATGAGCAGTTCTTC
J: TRBJ2-1
size: few
D: TRBD1
V: TRBV4-3

CDR3: CASSGAGGISGANVLTF
DNA: TGTGCCAGCAGCGGAGCGGGAGGGATCTCTGGGGCCAACGTCCTGACTTTC
J: TRBJ2-6
size: few
D: TRBD2
V: TRBV6-2/TRBV6-3

CDR3: CASSYAPSGPSTDTQYF
DNA: TGTGCCAGCAGTTACGCGCCTAGCGGACCTTCCACAGATACGCAGTATTTT
J: TRBJ2-3
size: few
D: TRBD2
V: TRBV6-2/TRBV6-3

CDR3: CASSEDGNSPLHF
DNA: TGCGCCAGCAGTGAGGACGGTAATTCACCCCTCCACTTT
J: TRBJ1-6
size: .
D: .
V: TRBV10-1

CDR3: CASTEDLGNIQYF
DNA: TGCGCCAGCACCGAGGATTTGGGAAACATTCAGTACTTC
J: TRBJ2-4
size: few
D: .
V: TRBV5-1

CDR3: CASSLRGELFF
DNA: TGTGCCAGCAGTTTACGCGGGGAGCTGTTTTTT
J: TRBJ2-2
size: many
D: .
V: TRBV12-3/TRBV12-4

CDR3: CASSTKPGQGITGELFF
DNA: TGTGCCAGTAGTACCAAGCCGGGACAGGGTATCACCGGGGAGCTGTTTTTT
J: TRBJ2-2
size: .
D: TRBD1
V: TRBV19

CDR3: CASSSLRGGDYNEQFF
DNA: TGTGCCAGCAGTTCGCTCCGGGGGGGCGATTACAATGAGCAGTTCTTC
J: TRBJ2-1
size: .
D: TRBD2
V: TRBV12-3/TRBV12-4

CDR3: CASSLAGPNYEQYF
DNA: TGTGCCAGCAGCTTAGCGGGGCCAAACTACGAGCAGTACTTC
J: TRBJ2-7
size: few
D: .
V: TRBV7-8

CDR3: CASSLGGTGSPDTQYF
DNA: TGTGCCAGCAGCTTAGGAGGGACAGGGTCCCCAGATACGCAGTATTTT
J: TRBJ2-3
size: .
D: TRBD1
V: TRBV7-9

CDR3: CSAGDRTTSYNEQFF
DNA: TGCAGCGCCGGGGACAGAACCACCTCCTACAATGAGCAGTTCTTC
J: TRBJ2-1
size: many
D: TRBD1
V: TRBV29-1

CDR3: CASSINRGPDSPLHF
DNA: TGTGCCAGCAGCATCAACAGGGGGCCTGATTCACCCCTCCACTTT
J: TRBJ1-6
size: .
D: TRBD1
V: TRBV7-2

CDR3: CSVDAHSSYNEQFF
DNA: TGCAGCGTTGACGCACATAGCTCCTACAATGAGCAGTTCTTC
J: TRBJ2-1
size: .
D: .
V: TRBV29-1

CDR3: CSAWGGYGYTF
DNA: TGCAGTGCTTGGGGTGGGTATGGCTACACCTTC
J: TRBJ1-2
size: .
D: .
V: TRBV20-1

CDR3: CSASAGAGIVEQYF
DNA: TGCAGTGCTAGCGCGGGGGCAGGGATTGTCGAGCAGTACTTC
J: TRBJ2-7
size: .
D: .
V: TRBV20-1

CDR3: CASSLVQFETQYF
DNA: TGTGCCAGCAGCTTGGTACAGTTTGAGACCCAGTACTTC
J: TRBJ2-5
size: few
D: .
V: TRBV5-6

CDR3: CSARMGGHGYTF
DNA: TGCAGTGCTAGAATGGGGGGCCATGGCTACACCTTC
J: TRBJ1-2
size: .
D: .
V: TRBV20-1

CDR3: CASSLGQLLYNEQFF
DNA: TGTGCCAGCAGCCTAGGACAGCTCCTGTACAATGAGCAGTTCTTC
J: TRBJ2-1
size: many
D: .
V: TRBV7-6

CDR3: CASSPGDNCYEQYF
DNA: TGTGCCAGCAGCCCCGGGGACAACTGCTACGAGCAGTACTTC
J: TRBJ2-7
size: .
D: .
V: TRBV7-9

CDR3: CSVQDRGPGNQPQHF
DNA: TGCAGTGTCCAAGACAGGGGGCCTGGCAATCAGCCCCAGCATTTT
J: TRBJ1-5
size: many
D: TRBD1
V: TRBV20-1

CDR3: CASSTSAYNEQFF
DNA: TGTGCCAGCAGTACTAGCGCCTACAATGAGCAGTTCTTC
J: TRBJ2-1
size: few
D: TRBD2
V: TRBV7-2

CDR3: CATSDPGRQQETQYF
DNA: TGTGCCACCAGTGATCCGGGACGGCAACAAGAGACCCAGTACTTC
J: TRBJ2-5
size: few
D: .
V: TRBV24-1

CDR3: CASSKAASVLYEQYF
DNA: TGTGCCAGCAGCAAAGCGGCTAGCGTACTCTACGAGCAGTACTTC
J: TRBJ2-7
size: few
D: .
V: TRBV7-9

CDR3: CSASLTGTSGRIYEQYF
DNA: TGCAGTGCTAGTCTCACCGGGACTAGCGGGAGAATTTACGAGCAGTACTTC
J: TRBJ2-7
size: .
D: TRBD2
V: TRBV20-1